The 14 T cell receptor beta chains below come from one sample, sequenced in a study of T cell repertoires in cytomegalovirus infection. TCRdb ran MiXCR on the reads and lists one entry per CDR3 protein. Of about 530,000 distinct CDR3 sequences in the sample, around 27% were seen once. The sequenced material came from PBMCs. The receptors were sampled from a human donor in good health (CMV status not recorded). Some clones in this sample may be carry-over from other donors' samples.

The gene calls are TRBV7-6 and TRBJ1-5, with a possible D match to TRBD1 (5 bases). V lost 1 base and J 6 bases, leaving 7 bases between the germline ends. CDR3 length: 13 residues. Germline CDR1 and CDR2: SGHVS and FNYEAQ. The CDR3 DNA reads TGTGCCAGCAGCTTAGAGACAGCTCAGCCCCAGCATTTT. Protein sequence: CASSLETAQPQHF.

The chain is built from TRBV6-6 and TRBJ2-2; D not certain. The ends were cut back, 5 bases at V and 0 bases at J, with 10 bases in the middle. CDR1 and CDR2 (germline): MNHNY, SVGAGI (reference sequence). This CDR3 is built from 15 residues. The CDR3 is CASSPWAANTGELFF. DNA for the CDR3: TGTGCCAGCAGTCCGTGGGCGGCGAACACCGGGGAGCTGTTTTTT.

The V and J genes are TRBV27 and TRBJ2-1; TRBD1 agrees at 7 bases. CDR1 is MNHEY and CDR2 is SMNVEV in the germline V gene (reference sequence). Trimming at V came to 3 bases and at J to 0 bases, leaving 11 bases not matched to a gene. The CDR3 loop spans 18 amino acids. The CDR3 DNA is TGTGCCAGCAGTTTTGGACAGGCCGCCAGTAGCTCCTACAATGAGCAGTTCTTC. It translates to CASSFGQAASSSYNEQFF.

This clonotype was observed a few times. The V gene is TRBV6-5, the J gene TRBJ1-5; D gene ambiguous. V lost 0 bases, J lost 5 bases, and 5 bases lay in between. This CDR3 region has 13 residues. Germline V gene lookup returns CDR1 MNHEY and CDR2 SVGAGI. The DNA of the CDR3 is TGTGCCAGCAGTTACTCGAATTATCAGCCCCAGCATTTT. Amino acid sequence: CASSYSNYQPQHF.

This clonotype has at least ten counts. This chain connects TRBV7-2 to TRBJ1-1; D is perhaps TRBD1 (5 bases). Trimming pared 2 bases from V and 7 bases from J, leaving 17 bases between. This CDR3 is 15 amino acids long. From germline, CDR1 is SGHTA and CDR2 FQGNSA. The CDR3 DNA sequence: TGTGCCAGCAGCTTACTCCCAGGGAGAATTGGTGAAGCTTTCTTT. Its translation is CASSLLPGRIGEAFF.

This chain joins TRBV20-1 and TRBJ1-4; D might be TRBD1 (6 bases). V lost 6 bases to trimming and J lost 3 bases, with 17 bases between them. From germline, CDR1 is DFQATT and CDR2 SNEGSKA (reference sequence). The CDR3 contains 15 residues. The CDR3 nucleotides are TGCAGTGCCCCTCACAGGGAGGGGGCTAATGAAAAACTGTTTTTT. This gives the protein CSAPHREGANEKLFF.

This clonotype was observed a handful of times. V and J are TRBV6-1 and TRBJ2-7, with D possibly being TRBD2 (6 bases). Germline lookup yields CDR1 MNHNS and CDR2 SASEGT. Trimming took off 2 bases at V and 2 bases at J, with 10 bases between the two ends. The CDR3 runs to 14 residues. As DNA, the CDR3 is TGTGCCAGCAGTGAATTGGGGGGAACCTACGAGCAGTACGTC. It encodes CASSELGGTYEQYV.

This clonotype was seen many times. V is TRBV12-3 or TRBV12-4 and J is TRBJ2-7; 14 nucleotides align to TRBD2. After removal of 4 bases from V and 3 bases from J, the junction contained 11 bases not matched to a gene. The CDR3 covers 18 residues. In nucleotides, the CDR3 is TGTGCCAGCAGTTCGTCCCGGCAGGGACTAGCGGGGGACTACGAGCAGTACTTC. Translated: CASSSSRQGLAGDYEQYF.

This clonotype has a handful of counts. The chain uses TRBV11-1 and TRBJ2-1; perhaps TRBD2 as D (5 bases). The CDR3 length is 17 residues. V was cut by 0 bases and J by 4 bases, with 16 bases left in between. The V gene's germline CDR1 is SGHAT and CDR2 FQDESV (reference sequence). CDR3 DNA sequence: TGTGCCAGCAGCTTAGCCCGGGGTGCACGAACTTACAATGAGCAGTTCTTC. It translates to CASSLARGARTYNEQFF. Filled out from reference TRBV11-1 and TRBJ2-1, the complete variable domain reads EAEVAQSPRYKITEKSQAVAFWCDPISGHATLYWYRQILGQGPELLVQFQDESVVDDSQLPKDRFSAERLKGVDSTLKIQPAELGDSAMYLCASSLARGARTYNEQFFGPGTRLTVL.

The CDR3 region is CASSFRATYQETQYF. CDR3 in DNA: TGTGCCAGCAGCTTCAGGGCCACATACCAAGAGACCCAGTACTTC. This chain uses TRBV7-9 with TRBJ2-5; a weak D match, TRBD1 (5 bases). Germline V gene data show CDR1 as SEHNR and CDR2 as FQNEAQ (reference sequence). V lost 3 bases and J 0 bases, leaving 11 bases between the germline ends. This CDR3 is 15 amino acids long.

The DNA for the CDR3 is TGTGCCAGCAGCCGTAGACAGGGGACCAATGAGCAGTTCTTC. Residues: CASSRRQGTNEQFF. The rearrangement joins TRBV11-1 to TRBJ2-1; 8 bases match TRBD1. This CDR3 contains 14 residues. The germline gives CDR1 SGHAT, CDR2 FQDESV (reference sequence). The trim removed 5 bases at V and 6 bases at J, leaving 6 bases unmatched.

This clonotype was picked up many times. The CDR3 DNA reads TGCGCCAGCAGCTTCGGACTAGCTGATTACAATGAGCAGTTCTTC. It translates to CASSFGLADYNEQFF. The chain uses TRBV4-3 and TRBJ2-1; 8 bases are shared with TRBD2. Trimming cost V 5 bases and J 4 bases; bases outside gene matches: 7. The CDR3 is made up of 15 amino acids. Looked up from germline, CDR1 is LGHNA and CDR2 is YSLEER.

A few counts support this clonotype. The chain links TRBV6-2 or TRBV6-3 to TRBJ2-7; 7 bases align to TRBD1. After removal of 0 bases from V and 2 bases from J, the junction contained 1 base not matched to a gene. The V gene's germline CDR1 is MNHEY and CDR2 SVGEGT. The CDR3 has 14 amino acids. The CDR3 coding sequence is TGTGCCAGCAGTTACTCGGGACAGACCTACGAGCAGTACGTC. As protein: CASSYSGQTYEQYV.

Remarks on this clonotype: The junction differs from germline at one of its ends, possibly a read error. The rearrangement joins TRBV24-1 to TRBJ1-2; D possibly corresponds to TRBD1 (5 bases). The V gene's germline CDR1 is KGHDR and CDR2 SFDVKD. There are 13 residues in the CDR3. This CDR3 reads CATSDFGAEGYTF. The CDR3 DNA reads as TGTGCCACCAGTGATTTTGGGGCCGAGGGCTACACCTTT.